This T cell receptor (beta chain) was recovered during a study of T-cell reconstitution after alpha-beta-depleted transplantation in children. Notes on the study in general: After transplant, high TCRbeta diversity at day 60 in some patients arose from surviving recipient T cells and thymic progenitors. Reportedly, only several hundred clones from non-depleted graft cells drove alpha-beta T-cell counts at about two months.

As to this clonotype: Its antigen remains unknown. The junction departs from the called germline gene at one end, perhaps through a read error.

CDR3 size: 14 residues. The germline V gene encodes CDR1 SGHDT and CDR2 YYEEEE. During its preparation, the TCRbeta library received unique molecular identifiers. TCRdb redid the calling of the PCR reads with MiXCR, one entry per CDR3 protein. The profile shows about 610,000 distinct CDR3 sequences, roughly 27% of them singletons. The chain is built from TRBV5-6 and TRBJ1-2, with D hard to call. The source was PBMCs, collected before TCRalphabeta/CD19-depleted stem cell transplant. The sequence was obtained from a boy younger than two with Wiskott-Aldrich syndrome, due to receive a stem cell transplant. CDR3 sequence reads: CASSLVRPYYGYTF. The CDR3 DNA reads as TGTGCCAGCAGCTTGGTTCGGCCCTACTACGGCTACACCTTC.